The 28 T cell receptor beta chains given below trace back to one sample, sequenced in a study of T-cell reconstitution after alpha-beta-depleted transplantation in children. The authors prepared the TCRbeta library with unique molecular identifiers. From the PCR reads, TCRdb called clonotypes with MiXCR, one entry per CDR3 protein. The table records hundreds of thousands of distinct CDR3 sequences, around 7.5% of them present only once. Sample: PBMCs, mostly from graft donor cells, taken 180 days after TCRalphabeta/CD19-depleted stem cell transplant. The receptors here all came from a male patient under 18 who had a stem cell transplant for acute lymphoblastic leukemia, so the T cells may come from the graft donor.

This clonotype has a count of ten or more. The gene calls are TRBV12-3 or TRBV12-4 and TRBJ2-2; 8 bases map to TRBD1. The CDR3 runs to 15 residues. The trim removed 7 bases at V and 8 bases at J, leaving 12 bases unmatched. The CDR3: CASIAIGRGLGELFF. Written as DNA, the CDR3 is TGTGCCAGCATCGCAATCGGCAGGGGGCTGGGGGAGCTGTTTTTT.

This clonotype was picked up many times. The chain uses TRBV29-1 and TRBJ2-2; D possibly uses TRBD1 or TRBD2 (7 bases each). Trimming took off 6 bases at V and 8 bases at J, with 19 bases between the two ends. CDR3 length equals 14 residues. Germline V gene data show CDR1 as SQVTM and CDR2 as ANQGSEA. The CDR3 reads CSVDQGGLRGELFF. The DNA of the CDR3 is TGCAGCGTGGACCAGGGGGGGCTACGTGGGGAGCTGTTTTTT.

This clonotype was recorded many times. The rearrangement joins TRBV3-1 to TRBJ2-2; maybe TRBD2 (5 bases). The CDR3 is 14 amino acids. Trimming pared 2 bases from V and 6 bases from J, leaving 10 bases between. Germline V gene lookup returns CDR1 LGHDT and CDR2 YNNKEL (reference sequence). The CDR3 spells CASSQPLGAGELFF. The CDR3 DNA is TGTGCCAGCAGCCAACCCTTGGGAGCCGGGGAGCTGTTTTTT.

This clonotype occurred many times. The CDR3 bases are TGTGCCAGCATGGAGGGTGGCACAGATACGCAGTATTTT. It translates to CASMEGGTDTQYF. V and J are TRBV28 and TRBJ2-3; possible D gene TRBD2, 6 bases. The CDR3 has 13 residues. The V gene lost 7 bases and the J gene lost 1 base, with 9 bases spanning the gap. The germline CDR1 and CDR2 sequences are MDHEN and SYDVKM.

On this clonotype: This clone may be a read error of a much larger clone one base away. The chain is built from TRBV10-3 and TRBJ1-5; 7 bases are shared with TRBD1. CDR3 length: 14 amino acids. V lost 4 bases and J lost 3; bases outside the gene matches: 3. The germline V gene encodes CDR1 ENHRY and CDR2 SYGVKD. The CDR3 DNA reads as TGTGCCATCAGTGGGACAGGTCACAATCAGCCCCAGCATTTT. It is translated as CAISGTGHNQPQHF.

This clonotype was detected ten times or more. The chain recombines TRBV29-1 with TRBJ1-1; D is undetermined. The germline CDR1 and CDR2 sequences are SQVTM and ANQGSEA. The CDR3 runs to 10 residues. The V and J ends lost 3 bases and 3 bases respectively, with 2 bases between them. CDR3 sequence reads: CSVEDTEAFF. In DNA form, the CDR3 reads TGCAGCGTTGAGGACACTGAAGCTTTCTTT.

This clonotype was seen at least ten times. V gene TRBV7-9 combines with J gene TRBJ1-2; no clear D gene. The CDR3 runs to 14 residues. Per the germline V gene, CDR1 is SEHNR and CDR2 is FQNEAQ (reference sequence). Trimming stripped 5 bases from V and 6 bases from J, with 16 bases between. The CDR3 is CASSPLGGGDGYTF. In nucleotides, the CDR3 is TGTGCCAGCAGCCCGCTTGGAGGCGGCGATGGCTACACCTTC. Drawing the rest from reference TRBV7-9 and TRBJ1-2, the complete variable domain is DTGVSQNPRHKITKRGQNVTFRCDPISEHNRLYWYRQTLGQGPEFLTYFQNEAQLEKSRLLSDRFSAERPKGSFSTLEIQRTEQGDSAMYLCASSPLGGGDGYTFGSGTRLTVV.

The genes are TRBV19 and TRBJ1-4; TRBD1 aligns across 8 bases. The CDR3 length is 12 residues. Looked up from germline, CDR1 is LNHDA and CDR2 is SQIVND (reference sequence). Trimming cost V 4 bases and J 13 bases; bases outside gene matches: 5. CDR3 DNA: TGTGCCAGTAGTACCTCACAGGGGGGACTGTTTTTT. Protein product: CASSTSQGGLFF.

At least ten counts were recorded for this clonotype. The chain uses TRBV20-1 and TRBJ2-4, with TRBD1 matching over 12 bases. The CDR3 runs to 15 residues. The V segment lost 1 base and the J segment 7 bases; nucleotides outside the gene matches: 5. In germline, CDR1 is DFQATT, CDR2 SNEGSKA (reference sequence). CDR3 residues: CSARVPGTGGNIQYF. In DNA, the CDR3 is TGCAGTGCTAGAGTCCCCGGGACAGGGGGCAACATTCAGTACTTC.

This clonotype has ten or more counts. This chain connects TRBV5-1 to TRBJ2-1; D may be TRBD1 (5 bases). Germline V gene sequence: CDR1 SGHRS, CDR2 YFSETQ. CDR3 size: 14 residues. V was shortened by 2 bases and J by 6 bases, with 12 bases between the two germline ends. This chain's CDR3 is CASSLPDRGNEQFF. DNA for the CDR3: TGCGCCAGCAGCTTACCCGACAGAGGCAATGAGCAGTTCTTC.

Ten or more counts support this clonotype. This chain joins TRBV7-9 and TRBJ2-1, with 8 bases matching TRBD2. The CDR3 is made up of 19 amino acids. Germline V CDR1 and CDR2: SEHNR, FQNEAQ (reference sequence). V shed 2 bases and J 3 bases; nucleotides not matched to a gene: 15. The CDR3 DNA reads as TGTGCCAGCAGCTTATACAGCGGGGGCATTAGCGGACGCTACAATGAGCAGTTCTTC. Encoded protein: CASSLYSGGISGRYNEQFF.

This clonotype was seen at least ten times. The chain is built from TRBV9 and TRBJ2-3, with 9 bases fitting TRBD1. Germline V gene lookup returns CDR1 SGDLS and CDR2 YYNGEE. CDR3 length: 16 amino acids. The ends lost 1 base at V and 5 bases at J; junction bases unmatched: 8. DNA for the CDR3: TGTGCCAGCAGCGTAACACAGGGGGCGGTAATAGATACGCAGTATTTT. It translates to CASSVTQGAVIDTQYF.

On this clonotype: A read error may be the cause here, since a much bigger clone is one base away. CDR3 bases: TGTGCCAGCGGCTCCCCAAAAACAGGGGCCTACAATGAGCAGTTCTTC. It yields the protein CASGSPKTGAYNEQFF. The V call is TRBV27, the J call TRBJ2-1, with 7 positions matching TRBD1. CDR1 is MNHEY, CDR2 SMNVEV, per germline (reference sequence). With V trimmed by 8 bases and J by 2 bases, 12 bases remained unmatched. The CDR3 consists of 16 residues.

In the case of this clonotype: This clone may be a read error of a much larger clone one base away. The CDR3 loop is CASSEYSTGIYSYTF. The CDR3 DNA follows: TGTGCCAGCAGTGAATACAGCACAGGGATCTATAGCTACACCTTC. The V and J genes are TRBV25-1 and TRBJ1-2, with D possibly TRBD1 on 6 matching bases. Germline-derived CDR1 and CDR2 are MGHDK and SYGVNS. The CDR3 length is 15 residues.

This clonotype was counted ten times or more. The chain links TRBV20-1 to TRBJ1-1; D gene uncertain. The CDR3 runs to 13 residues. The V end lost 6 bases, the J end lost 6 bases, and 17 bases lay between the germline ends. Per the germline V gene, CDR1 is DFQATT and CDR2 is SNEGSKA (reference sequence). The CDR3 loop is CSAGIRRRPEAFF. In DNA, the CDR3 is TGCAGTGCGGGAATAAGAAGACGCCCTGAAGCTTTCTTT.

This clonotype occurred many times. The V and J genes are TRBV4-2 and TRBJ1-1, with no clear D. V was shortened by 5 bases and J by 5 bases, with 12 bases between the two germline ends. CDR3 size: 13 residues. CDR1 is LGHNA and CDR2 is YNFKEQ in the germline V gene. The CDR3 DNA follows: TGTGCCAGCAGCTTCTCTTGGGAAACTGAAGCTTTCTTT. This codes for CASSFSWETEAFF.

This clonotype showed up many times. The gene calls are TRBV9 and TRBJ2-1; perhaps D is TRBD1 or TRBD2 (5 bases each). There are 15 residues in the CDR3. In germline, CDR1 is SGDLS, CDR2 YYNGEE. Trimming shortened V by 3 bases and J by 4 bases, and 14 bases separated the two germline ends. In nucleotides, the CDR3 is TGTGCCAGCAGCGCCCCCTGGGGGTCGTACAATGAGCAGTTCTTC. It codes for CASSAPWGSYNEQFF.

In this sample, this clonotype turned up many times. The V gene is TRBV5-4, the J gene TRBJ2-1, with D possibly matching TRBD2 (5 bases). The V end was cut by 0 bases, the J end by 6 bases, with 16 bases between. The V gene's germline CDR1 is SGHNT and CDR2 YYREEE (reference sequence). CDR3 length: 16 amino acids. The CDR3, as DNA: TGTGCCAGCAGCTTGGCGGGGTACAAGGATTTCAATGAGCAGTTCTTC. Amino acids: CASSLAGYKDFNEQFF.

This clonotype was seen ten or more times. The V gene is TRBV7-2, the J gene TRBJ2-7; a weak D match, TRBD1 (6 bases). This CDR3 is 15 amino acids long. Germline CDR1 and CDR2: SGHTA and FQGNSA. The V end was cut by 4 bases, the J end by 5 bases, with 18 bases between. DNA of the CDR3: TGTGCCAGCAGCTCGCCAGACGACAGGCAAGACGAGCAGTACTTC. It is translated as CASSSPDDRQDEQYF.

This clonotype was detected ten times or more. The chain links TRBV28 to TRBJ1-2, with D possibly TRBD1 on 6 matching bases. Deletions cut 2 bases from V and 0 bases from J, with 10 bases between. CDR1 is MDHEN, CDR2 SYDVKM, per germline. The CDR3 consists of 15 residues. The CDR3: CASSLRQAANYGYTF. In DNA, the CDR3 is TGTGCCAGCAGTTTAAGACAGGCAGCTAACTATGGCTACACCTTC.

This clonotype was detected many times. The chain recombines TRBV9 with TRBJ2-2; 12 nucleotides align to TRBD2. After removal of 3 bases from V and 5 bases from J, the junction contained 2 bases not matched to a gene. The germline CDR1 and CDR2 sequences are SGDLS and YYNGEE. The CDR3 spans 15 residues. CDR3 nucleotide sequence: TGTGCCAGCAGCGCGACTAGCGGGAGAACCGGGGAGCTGTTTTTT. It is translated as CASSATSGRTGELFF.

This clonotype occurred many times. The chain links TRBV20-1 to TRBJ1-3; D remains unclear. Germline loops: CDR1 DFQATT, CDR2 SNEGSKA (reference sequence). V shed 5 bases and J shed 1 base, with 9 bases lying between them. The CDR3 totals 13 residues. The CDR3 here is CSAPDSSGNTIYF. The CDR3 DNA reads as TGCAGTGCTCCGGACTCATCTGGAAACACCATATATTTT.

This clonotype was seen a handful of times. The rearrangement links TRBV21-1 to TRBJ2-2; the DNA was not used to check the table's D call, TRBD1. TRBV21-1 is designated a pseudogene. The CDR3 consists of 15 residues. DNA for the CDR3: TGTGCCAGCAGCACCGAATATCCGGGTTTCGGGGAGCTGTTTTTT. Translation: CASSTEYPGFGELFF.

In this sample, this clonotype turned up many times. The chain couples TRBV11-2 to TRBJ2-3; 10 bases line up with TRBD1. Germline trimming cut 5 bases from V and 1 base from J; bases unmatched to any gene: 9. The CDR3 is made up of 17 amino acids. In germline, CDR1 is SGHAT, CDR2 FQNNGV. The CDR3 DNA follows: TGTGCCAGCAGCCCCCCCGGGACAGGGGTGGGCACAGATACGCAGTATTTT. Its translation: CASSPPGTGVGTDTQYF.

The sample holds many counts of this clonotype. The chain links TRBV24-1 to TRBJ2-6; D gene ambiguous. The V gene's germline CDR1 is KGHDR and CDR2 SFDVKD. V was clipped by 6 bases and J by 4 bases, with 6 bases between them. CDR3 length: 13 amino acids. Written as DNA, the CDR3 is TGTGCCACCAGTCGCTCGGGGGCCAACGTCCTGACTTTC. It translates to CATSRSGANVLTF.

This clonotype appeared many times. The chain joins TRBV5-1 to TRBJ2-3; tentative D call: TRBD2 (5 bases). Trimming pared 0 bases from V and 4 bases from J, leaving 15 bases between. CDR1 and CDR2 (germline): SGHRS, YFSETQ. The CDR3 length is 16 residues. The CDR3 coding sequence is TGCGCCAGCAGCTTGGACAGAGGATTGGGAGCAGATACGCAGTATTTT. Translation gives CASSLDRGLGADTQYF.

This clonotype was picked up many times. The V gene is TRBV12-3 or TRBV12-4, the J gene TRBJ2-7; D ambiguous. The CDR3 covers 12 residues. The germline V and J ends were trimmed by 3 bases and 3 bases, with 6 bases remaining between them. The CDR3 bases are TGTGCCAGCAGTTTGAAGCTCTACGAGCAGTACTTC. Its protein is CASSLKLYEQYF.

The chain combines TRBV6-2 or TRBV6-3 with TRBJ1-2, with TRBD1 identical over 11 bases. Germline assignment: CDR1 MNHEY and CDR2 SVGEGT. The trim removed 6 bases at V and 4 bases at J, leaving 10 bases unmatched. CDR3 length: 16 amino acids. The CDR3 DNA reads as TGTGCCAGCAGCCTCCCGGGACAGGGGGGAGGCTATGGCTACACCTTC. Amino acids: CASSLPGQGGGYGYTF.